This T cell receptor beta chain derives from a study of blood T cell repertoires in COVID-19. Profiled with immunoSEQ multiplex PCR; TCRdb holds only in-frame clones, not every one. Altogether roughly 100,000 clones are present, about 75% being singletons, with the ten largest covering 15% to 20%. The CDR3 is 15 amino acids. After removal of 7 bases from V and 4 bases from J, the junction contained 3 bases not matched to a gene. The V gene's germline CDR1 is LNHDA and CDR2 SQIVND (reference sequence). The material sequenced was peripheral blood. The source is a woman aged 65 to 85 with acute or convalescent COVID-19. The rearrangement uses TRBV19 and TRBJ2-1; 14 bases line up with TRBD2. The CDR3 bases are TGTGCCAGTATGAGACTAGCGGGGGGGTACAATGAGCAGTTCTTC. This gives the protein CASMRLAGGYNEQFF.